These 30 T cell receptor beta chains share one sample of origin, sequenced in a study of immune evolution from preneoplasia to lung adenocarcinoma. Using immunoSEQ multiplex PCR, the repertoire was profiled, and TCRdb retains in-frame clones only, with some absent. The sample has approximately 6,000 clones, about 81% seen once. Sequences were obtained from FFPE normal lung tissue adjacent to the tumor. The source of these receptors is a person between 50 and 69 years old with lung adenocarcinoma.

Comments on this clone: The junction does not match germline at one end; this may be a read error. The DNA for the CDR3 is TGTGCCGTCAGTGACACCAGCGGGAGTTACGAGCAGTACTTC. Residues: CAVSDTSGSYEQYF. The rearrangement joins TRBV10-3 to TRBJ2-7, with TRBD2 identical over 8 bases. This CDR3 is 14 amino acids long. Germline lookup yields CDR1 ENHRY and CDR2 SYGVKD.

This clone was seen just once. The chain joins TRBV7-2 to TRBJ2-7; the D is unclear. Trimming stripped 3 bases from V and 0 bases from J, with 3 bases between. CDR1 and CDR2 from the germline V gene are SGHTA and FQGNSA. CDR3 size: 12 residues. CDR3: CASSFPSYEQYF. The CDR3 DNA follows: TGTGCCAGCAGCTTTCCCTCCTACGAGCAGTACTTC.

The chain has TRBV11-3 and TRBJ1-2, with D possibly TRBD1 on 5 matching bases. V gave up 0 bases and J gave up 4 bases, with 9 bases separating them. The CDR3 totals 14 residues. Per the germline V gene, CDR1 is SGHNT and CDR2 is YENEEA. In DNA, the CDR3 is TGTGCCAGCAGCTTAGATGGGGACGGCTATGGCTACACCTTC. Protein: CASSLDGDGYGYTF. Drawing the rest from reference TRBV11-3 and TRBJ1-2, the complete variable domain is EAGVVQSPRYKIIEKKQPVAFWCNPISGHNTLYWYLQNLGQGPELLIRYENEEAVDDSQLPKDRFSAERLKGVDSTLKIQPAELGDSAVYLCASSLDGDGYGYTFGSGTRLTVV.

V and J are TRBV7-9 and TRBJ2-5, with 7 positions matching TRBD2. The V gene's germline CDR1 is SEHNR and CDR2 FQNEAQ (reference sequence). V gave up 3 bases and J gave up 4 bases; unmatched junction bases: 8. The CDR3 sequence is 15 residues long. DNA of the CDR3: TGTGCCAGCAGCTTTCCCGGCGGGAGAGGAGAGACCCAGTACTTC. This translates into CASSFPGGRGETQYF.

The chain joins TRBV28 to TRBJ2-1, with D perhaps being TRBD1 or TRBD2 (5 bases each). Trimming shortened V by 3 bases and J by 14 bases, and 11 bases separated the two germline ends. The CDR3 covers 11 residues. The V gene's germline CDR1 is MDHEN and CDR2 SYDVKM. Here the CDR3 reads CASSFGLGEFF. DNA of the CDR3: TGTGCCAGCAGTTTTGGGCTGGGGGAGTTCTTC. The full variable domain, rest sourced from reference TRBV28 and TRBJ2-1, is DVKVTQSSRYLVKRTGEKVFLECVQDMDHENMFWYRQDPGLGLRLIYFSYDVKMKEKGDIPEGYSVSREKKERFSLILESASTNQTSMYLCASSFGLGEFFGPGTRLTVL.

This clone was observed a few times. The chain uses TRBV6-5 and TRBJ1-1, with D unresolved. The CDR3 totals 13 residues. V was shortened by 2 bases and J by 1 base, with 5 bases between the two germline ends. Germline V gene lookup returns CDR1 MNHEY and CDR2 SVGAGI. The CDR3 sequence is CASSYDENTEAFF. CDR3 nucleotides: TGTGCCAGCAGTTACGACGAGAACACTGAAGCTTTCTTT.

The CDR3 here is CASSQDRHSGYNEQFF. The CDR3 DNA sequence: TGCGCCAGCAGCCAAGATCGCCACAGTGGGTACAATGAGCAGTTCTTC. The V and J genes are TRBV4-1 and TRBJ2-1; D not resolved. The V and J ends lost 0 bases and 4 bases respectively, with 13 bases between them. The CDR3 sequence is 16 residues long. Looked up from germline, CDR1 is MGHRA and CDR2 is YSYEKL.

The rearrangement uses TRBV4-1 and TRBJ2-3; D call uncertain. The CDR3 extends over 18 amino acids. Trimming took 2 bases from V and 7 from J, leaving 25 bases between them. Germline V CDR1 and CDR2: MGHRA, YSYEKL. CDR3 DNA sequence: TGCGCCAGCAGCCAACGATTCTTTGACGTTGTAACCCTCTATACGCAGTATTTT. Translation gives CASSQRFFDVVTLYTQYF.

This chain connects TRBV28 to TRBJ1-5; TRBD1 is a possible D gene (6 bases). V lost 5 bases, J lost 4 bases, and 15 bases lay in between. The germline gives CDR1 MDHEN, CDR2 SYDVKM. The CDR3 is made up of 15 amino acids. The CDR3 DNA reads TGTGCCAGCAGTCCCGGGACAATAAGTAATCAGCCCCAGCATTTT. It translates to CASSPGTISNQPQHF.

The chain's CDR3 is CASSLGGLGNTEAFF. The CDR3, as DNA: TGTGCCAGCAGCCTCGGAGGGCTAGGGAACACTGAAGCTTTCTTT. J is TRBJ1-1 and V is TRBV6-5; the D is unclear. In germline, CDR1 is MNHEY, CDR2 SVGAGI. The CDR3 consists of 15 residues. Trimming removed 6 bases from V and 1 base from J, with 15 bases in between.

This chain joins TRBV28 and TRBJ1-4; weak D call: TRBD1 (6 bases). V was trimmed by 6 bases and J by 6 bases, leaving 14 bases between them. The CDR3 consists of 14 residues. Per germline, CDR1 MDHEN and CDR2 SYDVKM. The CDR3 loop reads CASSLGQVYEKLFF. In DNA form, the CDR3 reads TGTGCCAGCAGCCTGGGACAAGTTTATGAAAAACTGTTTTTT.

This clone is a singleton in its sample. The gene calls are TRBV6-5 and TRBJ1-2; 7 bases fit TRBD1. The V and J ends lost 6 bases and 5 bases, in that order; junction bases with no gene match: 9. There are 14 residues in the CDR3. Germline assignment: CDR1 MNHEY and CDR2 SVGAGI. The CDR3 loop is CASSDRQGIYGYTF. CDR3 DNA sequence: TGTGCCAGCAGCGACAGACAGGGCATATATGGCTACACCTTC.

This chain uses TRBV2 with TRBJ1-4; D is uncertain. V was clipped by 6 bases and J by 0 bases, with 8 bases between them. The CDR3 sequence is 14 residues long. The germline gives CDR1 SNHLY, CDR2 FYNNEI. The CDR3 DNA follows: TGTGCCAGCAGCGACCCTGCAACTAATGAAAAACTGTTTTTT. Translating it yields CASSDPATNEKLFF.

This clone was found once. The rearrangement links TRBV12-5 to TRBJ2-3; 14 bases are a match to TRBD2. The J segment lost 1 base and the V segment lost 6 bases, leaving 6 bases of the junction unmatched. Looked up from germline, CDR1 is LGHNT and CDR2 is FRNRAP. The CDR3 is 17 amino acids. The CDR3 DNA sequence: TGTGCTAGTGGGGGGACTAGCGGGAGTGATGGCACAGATACGCAGTATTTT. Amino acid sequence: CASGGTSGSDGTDTQYF.

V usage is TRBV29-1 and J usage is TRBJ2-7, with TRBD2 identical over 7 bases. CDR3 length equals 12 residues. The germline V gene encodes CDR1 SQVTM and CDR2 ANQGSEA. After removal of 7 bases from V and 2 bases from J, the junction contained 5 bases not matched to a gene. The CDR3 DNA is TGCAGCGCCAGGACTAGAACCTACGAGCAGTACTTC. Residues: CSARTRTYEQYF.

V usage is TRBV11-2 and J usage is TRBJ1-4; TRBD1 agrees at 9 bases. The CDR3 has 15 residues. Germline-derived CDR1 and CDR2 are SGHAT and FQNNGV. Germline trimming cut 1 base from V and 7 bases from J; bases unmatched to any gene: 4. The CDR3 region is CASSLGDRDVEKLFF. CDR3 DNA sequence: TGTGCCAGCAGCTTAGGGGACAGGGATGTTGAAAAACTGTTTTTT.

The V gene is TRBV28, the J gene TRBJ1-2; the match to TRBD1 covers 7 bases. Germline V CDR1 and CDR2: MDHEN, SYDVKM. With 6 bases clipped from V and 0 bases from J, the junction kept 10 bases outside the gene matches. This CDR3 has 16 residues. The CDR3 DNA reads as TGTGCCAGCAGAACCCCCGGACAGGACGCTAACTATGGCTACACCTTC. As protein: CASRTPGQDANYGYTF.

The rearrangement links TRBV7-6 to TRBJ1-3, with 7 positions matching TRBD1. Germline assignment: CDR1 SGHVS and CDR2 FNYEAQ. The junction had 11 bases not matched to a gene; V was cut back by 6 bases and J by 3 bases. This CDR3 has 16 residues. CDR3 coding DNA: TGTGCCAGCAGTTCGCTTTGGCAGGGGGGTGGAAACACCATATATTTT. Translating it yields CASSSLWQGGGNTIYF. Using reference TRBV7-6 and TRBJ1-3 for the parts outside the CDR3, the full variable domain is GAGVSQSPRYKVTKRGQDVALRCDPISGHVSLYWYRQALGQGPEFLTYFNYEAQQDKSGLPNDRFSAERPEGSISTLTIQRTEQRDSAMYRCASSSLWQGGGNTIYFGEGSWLTVV.

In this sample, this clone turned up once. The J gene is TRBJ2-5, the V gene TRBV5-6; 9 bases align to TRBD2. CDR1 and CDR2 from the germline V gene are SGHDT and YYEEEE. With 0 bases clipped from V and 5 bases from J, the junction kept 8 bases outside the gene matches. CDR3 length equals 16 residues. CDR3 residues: CASSLGQRGELETQYF. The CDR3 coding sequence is TGTGCCAGCAGCTTGGGTCAGCGGGGGGAATTGGAGACCCAGTACTTC. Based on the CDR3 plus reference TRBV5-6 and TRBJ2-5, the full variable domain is DAGVTQSPTHLIKTRGQQVTLRCSPKSGHDTVSWYQQALGQGPQFIFQYYEEEERQRGNFPDRFSGHQFPNYSSELNVNALLLGDSALYLCASSLGQRGELETQYFGPGTRLLVL.

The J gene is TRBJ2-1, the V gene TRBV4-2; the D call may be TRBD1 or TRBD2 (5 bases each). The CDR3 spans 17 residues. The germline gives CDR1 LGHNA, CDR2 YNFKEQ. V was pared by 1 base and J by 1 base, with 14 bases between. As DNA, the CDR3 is TGTGCCAGCAGCCAAGCTTCTAGCTGGGGGTCCTACAATGAGCAGTTCTTC. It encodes CASSQASSWGSYNEQFF.

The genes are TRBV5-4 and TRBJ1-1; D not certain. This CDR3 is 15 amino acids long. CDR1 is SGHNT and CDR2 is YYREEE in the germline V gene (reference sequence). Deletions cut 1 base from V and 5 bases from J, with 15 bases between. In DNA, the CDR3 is TGTGCCAGCAGCTTGTGGAGATCTGGAGGAACTGAAGCTTTCTTT. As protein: CASSLWRSGGTEAFF.

The CDR3 region is CASSTRTGLNAGELFF. In DNA, the CDR3 is TGTGCCAGCAGCACCCGGACAGGGTTAAATGCCGGGGAGCTGTTTTTT. The chain has TRBV9 and TRBJ2-2; 8 nucleotides line up with TRBD1. The CDR3 is 16 residues long. The germline V gene has CDR1 SGDLS and CDR2 YYNGEE. The trim removed 4 bases at V and 6 bases at J, leaving 11 bases unmatched.

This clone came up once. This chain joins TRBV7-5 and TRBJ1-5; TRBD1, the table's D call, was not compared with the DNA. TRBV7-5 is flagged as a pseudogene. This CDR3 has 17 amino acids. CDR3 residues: CARSLWGPGQGCWPQHF. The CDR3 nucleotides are TGTGCCAGAAGCTTATGGGGGCCGGGACAGGGGTGTTGGCCCCAGCATTTT.

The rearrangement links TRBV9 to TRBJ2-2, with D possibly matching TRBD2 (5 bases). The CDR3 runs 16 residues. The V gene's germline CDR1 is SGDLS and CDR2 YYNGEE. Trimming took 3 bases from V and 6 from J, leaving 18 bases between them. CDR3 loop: CASSAPLVGSPGELFF. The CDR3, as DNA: TGTGCCAGCAGCGCCCCACTAGTAGGGTCCCCCGGGGAGCTGTTTTTT.

CDR3 in DNA: TGTGCCAGCAGCTTAGGACAGGGGCACTATGGCTACACCTTC. This encodes CASSLGQGHYGYTF. The genes are TRBV5-4 and TRBJ1-2, with 9 bases identical to TRBD1. In germline, CDR1 is SGHNT, CDR2 YYREEE (reference sequence). Unmatched junction bases numbered 2, after V lost 2 bases and J lost 3 bases. The CDR3 extends over 14 amino acids.

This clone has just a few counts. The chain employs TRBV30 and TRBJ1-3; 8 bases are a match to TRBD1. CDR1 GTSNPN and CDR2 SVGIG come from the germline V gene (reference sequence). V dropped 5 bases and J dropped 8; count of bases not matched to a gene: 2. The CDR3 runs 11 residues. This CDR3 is CAWGQGYTIYF. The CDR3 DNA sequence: TGTGCCTGGGGACAGGGCTACACCATATATTTT.

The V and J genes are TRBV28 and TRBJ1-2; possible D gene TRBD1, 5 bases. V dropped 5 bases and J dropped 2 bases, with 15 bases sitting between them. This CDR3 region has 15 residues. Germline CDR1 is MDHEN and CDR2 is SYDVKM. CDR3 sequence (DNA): TGTGCCAGCAGTACCACCGGGACGGCCAACTATGGCTACACCTTC. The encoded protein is CASSTTGTANYGYTF.

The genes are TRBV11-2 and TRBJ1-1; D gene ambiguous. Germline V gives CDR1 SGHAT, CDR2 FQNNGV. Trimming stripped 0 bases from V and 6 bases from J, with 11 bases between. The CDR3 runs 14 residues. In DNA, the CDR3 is TGTGCCAGCAGCTTAGACCTAGACCACCCTGAAGCTTTCTTT. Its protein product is CASSLDLDHPEAFF.

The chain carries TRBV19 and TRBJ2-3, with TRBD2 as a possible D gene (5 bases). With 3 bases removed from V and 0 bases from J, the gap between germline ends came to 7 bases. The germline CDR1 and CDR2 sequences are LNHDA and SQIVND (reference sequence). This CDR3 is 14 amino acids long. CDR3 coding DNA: TGTGCCAGTAGTATCACTAGGAGCACAGATACGCAGTATTTT. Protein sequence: CASSITRSTDTQYF.

CDR3 nucleotides: TGTGCCAGCAGTTTTGTGGGTTACGAGCAGTACTTC. Protein product: CASSFVGYEQYF. The chain joins TRBV28 to TRBJ2-7; unclear D gene. The CDR3 consists of 12 residues. Per the germline V gene, CDR1 is MDHEN and CDR2 is SYDVKM. Trimming left V 3 bases short and J 4 bases short, with 7 bases between.